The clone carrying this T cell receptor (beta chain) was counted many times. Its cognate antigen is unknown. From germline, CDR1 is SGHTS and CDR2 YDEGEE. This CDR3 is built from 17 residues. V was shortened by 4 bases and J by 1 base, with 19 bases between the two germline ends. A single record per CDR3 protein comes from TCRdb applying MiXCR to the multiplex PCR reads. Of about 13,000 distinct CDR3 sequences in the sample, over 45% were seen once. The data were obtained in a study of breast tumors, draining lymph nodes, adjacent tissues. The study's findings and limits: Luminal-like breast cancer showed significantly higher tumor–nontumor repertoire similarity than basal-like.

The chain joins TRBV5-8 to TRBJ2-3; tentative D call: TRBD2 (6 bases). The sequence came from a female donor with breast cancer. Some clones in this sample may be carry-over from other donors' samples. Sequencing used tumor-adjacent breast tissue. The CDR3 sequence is CASSPDPGLLRTDTQYF. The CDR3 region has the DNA TGTGCCAGCAGCCCGGACCCCGGACTACTACGCACAGATACGCAGTATTTT.